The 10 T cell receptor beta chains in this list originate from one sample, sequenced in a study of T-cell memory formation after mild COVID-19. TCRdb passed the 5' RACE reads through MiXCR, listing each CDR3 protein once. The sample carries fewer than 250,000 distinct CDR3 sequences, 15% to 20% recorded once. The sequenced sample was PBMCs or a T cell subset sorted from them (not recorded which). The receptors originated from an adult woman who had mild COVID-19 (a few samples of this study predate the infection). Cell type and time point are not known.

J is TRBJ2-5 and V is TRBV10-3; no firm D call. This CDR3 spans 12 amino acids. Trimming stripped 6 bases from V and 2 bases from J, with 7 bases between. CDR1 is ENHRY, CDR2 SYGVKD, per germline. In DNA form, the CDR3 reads TGTGCCATCAGAGGCCAACAAGAGACCCAGTACTTC. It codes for CAIRGQQETQYF.

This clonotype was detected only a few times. In DNA form, the CDR3 reads TGTGCCAGTAGTGGAATTTCAGCGGGGACCTACAATGAGCAGTTCTTC. Its protein product is CASSGISAGTYNEQFF. V is TRBV19 and J is TRBJ2-1, with 7 bases lining up with TRBD2. This CDR3 has 16 amino acids. After removal of 5 bases from V and 2 bases from J, the junction contained 9 bases not matched to a gene. Germline CDR1 and CDR2: LNHDA and SQIVND (reference sequence).

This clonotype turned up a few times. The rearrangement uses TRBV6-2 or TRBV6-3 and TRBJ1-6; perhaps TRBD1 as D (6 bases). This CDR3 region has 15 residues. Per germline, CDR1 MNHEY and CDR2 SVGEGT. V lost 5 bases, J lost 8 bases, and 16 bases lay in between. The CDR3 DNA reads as TGTGCCAGCAGTGACCAGGGGATTTTTGATTCACCCCTCCACTTT. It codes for CASSDQGIFDSPLHF.

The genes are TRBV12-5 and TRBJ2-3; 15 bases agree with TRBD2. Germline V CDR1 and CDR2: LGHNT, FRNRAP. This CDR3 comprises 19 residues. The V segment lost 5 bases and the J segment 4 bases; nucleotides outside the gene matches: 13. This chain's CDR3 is CASGHPPPGLAGGADTQYF. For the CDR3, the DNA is TGTGCTAGTGGTCACCCTCCGCCGGGACTAGCGGGAGGAGCAGATACGCAGTATTTT.

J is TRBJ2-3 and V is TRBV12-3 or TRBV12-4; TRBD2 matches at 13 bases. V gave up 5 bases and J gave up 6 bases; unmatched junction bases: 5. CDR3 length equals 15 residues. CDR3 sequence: CASSGLAGASDTQYF. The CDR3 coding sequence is TGTGCCAGCAGTGGACTAGCGGGAGCTTCGGATACGCAGTATTTT.

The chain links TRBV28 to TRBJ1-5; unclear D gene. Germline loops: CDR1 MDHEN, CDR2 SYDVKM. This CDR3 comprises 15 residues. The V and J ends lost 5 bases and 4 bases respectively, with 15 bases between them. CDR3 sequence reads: CASSTRGEGNQPQHF. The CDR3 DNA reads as TGTGCCAGCAGTACGAGAGGAGAAGGGAATCAGCCCCAGCATTTT.

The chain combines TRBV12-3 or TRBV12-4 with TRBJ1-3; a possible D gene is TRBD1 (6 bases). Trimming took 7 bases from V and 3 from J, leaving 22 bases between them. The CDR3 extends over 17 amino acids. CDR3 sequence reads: CASIPTTGFRLGNTIYF. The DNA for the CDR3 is TGTGCCAGCATACCAACGACAGGTTTTCGTCTTGGAAACACCATATATTTT.

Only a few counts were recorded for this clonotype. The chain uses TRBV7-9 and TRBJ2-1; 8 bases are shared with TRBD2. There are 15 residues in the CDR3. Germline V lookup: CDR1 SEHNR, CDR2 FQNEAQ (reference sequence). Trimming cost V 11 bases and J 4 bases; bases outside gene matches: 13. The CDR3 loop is CAATTSGGSYNEQFF. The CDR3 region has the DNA TGTGCCGCCACCACGAGCGGGGGAAGTTACAATGAGCAGTTCTTC.

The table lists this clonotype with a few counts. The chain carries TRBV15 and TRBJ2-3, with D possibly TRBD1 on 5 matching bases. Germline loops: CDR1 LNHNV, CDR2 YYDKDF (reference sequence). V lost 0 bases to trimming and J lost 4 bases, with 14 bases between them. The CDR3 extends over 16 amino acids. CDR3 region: CATSRDGARVADTQYF. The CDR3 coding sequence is TGTGCCACCAGCAGAGATGGTGCCAGGGTAGCAGATACGCAGTATTTT.

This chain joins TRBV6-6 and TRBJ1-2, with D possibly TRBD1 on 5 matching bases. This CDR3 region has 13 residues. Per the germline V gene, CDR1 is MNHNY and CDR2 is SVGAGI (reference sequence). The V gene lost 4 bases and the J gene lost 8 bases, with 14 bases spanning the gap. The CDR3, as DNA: TGTGCCAGCAGTTCTCGGGGAGGGGACGGCTACACCTTC. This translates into CASSSRGGDGYTF.